The rows below give T cell receptor beta chains drawn from one sample of a study of blood T cell repertoires in COVID-19. TCRdb keeps only in-frame clones here, not all; method: immunoSEQ multiplex PCR. This table holds 15,000 to 19,000 clones, about 81% found once. The specimen was peripheral blood. Every receptor here comes from an elderly man with active or convalescent COVID-19. Both conserved end residues are part of each CDR3.

>TRBJ2-7|TRBV7-8
CASSSPRTGESYEQYF
>TRBJ2-1|TRBV6-4
CASSDQRRGAVNEQFF
>TRBJ1-6|TRBV10-3
CAISERQADNSPLHF
>TRBJ2-3|TRBV3-1/TRBV3-2
CASSQDQARLNTQYF
>TRBJ1-4|TRBV9
CASSVEGTGYEKLFF
>TRBJ1-5|TRBV2
CASSDRAPHQPQHF
>TRBJ1-2|TRBV4-1
CASSQDPYGYTF
>TRBJ1-5|TRBV2
CASSEWEGMWNQPQHF
>TRBJ2-7|TRBV18
CASSQFRDTTYEQYF
>TRBJ1-2|TRBV19
CASSDGQAYGYTF
>TRBJ1-1|TRBV11-2
CASSPPVGEYTEAFF
>TRBJ2-6|TRBV29-1
CSVEEGSRSGANVLTF
>TRBJ2-5|TRBV3-1/TRBV3-2
CASSQSREGTQYF
>TRBJ2-1|TRBV5-1
CASSSRTGGISYNEQFF
>TRBJ1-4|TRBV7-2
CASSLKRQGAFEKLFF
>TRBJ1-1|TRBV6-5
CASSSENTEAFF
>TRBJ2-2|TRBV19
CASSIGTGELFF
>TRBJ1-2|TRBV7-9
CASSLAVVGTGGNYGYTF
>TRBJ1-1|TRBV7-8
CASSPYQGARNTEAFF
>TRBJ1-5|TRBV11-1
CASSLDRDQPQHF
>TRBJ2-5|TRBV9
CASSTGTGGGTQYF
>TRBJ1-1|TRBV29-1
CSVDRAEAFF
>TRBJ1-1|TRBV5-4
CASSDPTGGETEAFF
>TRBJ1-5|TRBV6-1
CASSEWGRIALSPQPQHF
>TRBJ1-2|TRBV7-9
CASSLRDRGFGYTF
>TRBJ2-1|TRBV10-1
CASSDPLWGETHNEQFF
>TRBJ2-2|TRBV18
CASSPPTGTGELFF
>TRBJ2-7|TRBV28
CASSPGGGASYEQYF
>TRBJ2-7|TRBV28
CASTPNPGSEQYF
>TRBJ1-2|TRBV27
CASSLRTGGAGFYGYTF
>TRBJ2-7|TRBV5-1
CASSVRDRVGEQYF